These 32 T cell receptor beta chains were all obtained from the same sample, sequenced in a study of blood T cell repertoires in COVID-19. Here immunoSEQ multiplex PCR was the method, and the copy in TCRdb shows in-frame clones only, minus some. Of about 130,000 clones listed, roughly 80% are singletons. Sequencing was carried out using peripheral blood. These receptor sequences come from a woman in her forties or fifties with acute or convalescent COVID-19.

The genes are TRBV18 and TRBJ1-1, with D perhaps matching TRBD1 (6 bases). The germline V gene encodes CDR1 KGHSH and CDR2 LQKENI. CDR3 length: 15 amino acids. V dropped 2 bases and J dropped 4 bases, with 14 bases sitting between them. This CDR3 is CASSPGGGGSTEAFF. As DNA, the CDR3 is TGTGCCAGCTCACCAGGGGGGGGCGGGAGCACTGAAGCTTTCTTT.

This clone was seen once. The V call is TRBV30, the J call TRBJ1-4; 8 bases are a match to TRBD1. The CDR3 totals 14 residues. The V and J ends lost 4 bases and 8 bases, in that order; junction bases with no gene match: 9. Germline V lookup: CDR1 GTSNPN, CDR2 SVGIG (reference sequence). CDR3 residues: CAWNLQGAGEKLFF. Written as DNA, the CDR3 is TGTGCCTGGAACCTCCAGGGGGCGGGAGAAAAACTGTTTTTT.

The CDR3 protein is CASSPRDLAKNIQYF. The CDR3 DNA reads as TGTGCCAGTAGTCCGCGGGATCTAGCCAAAAACATTCAGTACTTC. The chain joins TRBV19 to TRBJ2-4; tentatively, D is TRBD2 (6 bases). CDR3 length: 15 residues. Germline CDR1 is LNHDA and CDR2 is SQIVND (reference sequence). The ends were cut back, 5 bases at V and 0 bases at J, with 11 bases in the middle.

The chain has TRBV14 and TRBJ2-3; D perhaps matches TRBD1 (5 bases). V was shortened by 4 bases and J by 8 bases, with 16 bases between the two germline ends. The germline gives CDR1 SGHDN, CDR2 FVKESK. CDR3 length equals 14 residues. The CDR3 DNA is TGTGCCAGCAGCCCAACAGGCGTTCAGGGTACGCAGTATTTT. Amino acids: CASSPTGVQGTQYF.

The CDR3 region is CASSEGTGKQPQHF. DNA of the CDR3: TGTGCCAGCAGTGAAGGCACAGGGAAACAGCCCCAGCATTTT. This sequence joins TRBV6-1 and TRBJ1-5; D is possibly TRBD1 (6 bases). The CDR3 totals 14 residues. The V and J ends lost 1 base and 7 bases respectively, with 11 bases between them. Germline lookup yields CDR1 MNHNS and CDR2 SASEGT.

The gene calls are TRBV20-1 and TRBJ1-5; no clear D gene. The germline CDR1 and CDR2 sequences are DFQATT and SNEGSKA (reference sequence). V was clipped by 3 bases and J by 3 bases, with 21 bases between them. The CDR3 runs 17 residues. CDR3 region: CSASSSSHSPINQPQHF. Here the CDR3 DNA reads TGCAGTGCTAGTAGTAGCAGTCACTCCCCTATCAATCAGCCCCAGCATTTT.

This chain uses TRBV10-1 with TRBJ2-7; the D gene is possibly TRBD2 (6 bases). V was cut by 8 bases and J by 5 bases, with 10 bases left in between. This CDR3 contains 11 residues. The germline V gene encodes CDR1 WNHNN and CDR2 SYGVQD (reference sequence). The CDR3 nucleotides are TGCGCCAGCGAGGGACTCGACGAGCAGTACTTC. Amino acids: CASEGLDEQYF.

This clone was detected once. This rearrangement joins TRBV2 to TRBJ1-2, with 9 nucleotides matching TRBD1. CDR1 is SNHLY, CDR2 FYNNEI, per germline. Trimming at V came to 4 bases and at J to 7 bases, leaving 4 bases not matched to a gene. There are 13 residues in the CDR3. The CDR3 DNA reads TGTGCCAGCAGTGCAACAGGGGGCGGTGGCTACACCTTC. Protein sequence: CASSATGGGGYTF.

The chain carries TRBV7-2 and TRBJ1-2; D remains unclear. The CDR3 loop spans 14 amino acids. V was trimmed by 2 bases and J by 0 bases, leaving 7 bases between them. CDR1 and CDR2 (germline): SGHTA, FQGNSA. The CDR3 region has the DNA TGTGCCAGCAGCTTACTGCAGGCTAACTATGGCTACACCTTC. Translation gives CASSLLQANYGYTF.

This chain connects TRBV5-1 to TRBJ2-3; 13 bases are a match to TRBD2. CDR3 size: 16 residues. Germline CDR1 SGHRS, CDR2 YFSETQ. The J segment lost 2 bases and the V segment lost 4 bases, leaving 4 bases of the junction unmatched. CDR3 residues: CASSRGTSGDTDTQYF. The CDR3 coding sequence is TGCGCCAGCAGCCGAGGGACTAGCGGGGACACAGATACGCAGTATTTT.

The chain combines TRBV6-5 with TRBJ1-2; no definite D call. The CDR3 is 14 residues long. Germline assignment: CDR1 MNHEY and CDR2 SVGAGI. V was clipped by 2 bases and J by 0 bases, with 7 bases between them. CDR3 region: CASSYGPANYGYTF. The DNA of the CDR3 is TGTGCCAGCAGTTACGGCCCAGCTAACTATGGCTACACCTTC.

This chain connects TRBV5-6 to TRBJ2-3; D not certain. CDR1 and CDR2 from the germline V gene are SGHDT and YYEEEE. V gave up 2 bases and J gave up 0 bases, with 4 bases separating them. This CDR3 region has 13 residues. For the CDR3, the DNA is TGTGCCAGCAGCTTAGCAAGCACAGATACGCAGTATTTT. It translates to CASSLASTDTQYF.

The V call is TRBV5-1, the J call TRBJ1-2, with TRBD1 as a possible D gene (5 bases). Germline loops: CDR1 SGHRS, CDR2 YFSETQ. This CDR3 comprises 16 residues. Trimming shortened V by 7 bases and J by 2 bases, and 21 bases separated the two germline ends. The CDR3 spells CASSGGDSGLNYGYTF. CDR3 nucleotide sequence: TGCGCCAGCTCAGGAGGGGATTCTGGGTTAAACTATGGCTACACCTTC.

V usage is TRBV12-5 and J usage is TRBJ1-5; 9 positions match TRBD1. V shed 5 bases and J 5 bases; nucleotides not matched to a gene: 7. The CDR3 runs 15 residues. Germline-derived CDR1 and CDR2 are LGHNT and FRNRAP. The DNA for the CDR3 is TGTGCTAGTGGTAACCCAGACAGGGGGGATCAGCCCCAGCATTTT. Its protein is CASGNPDRGDQPQHF.

The rearrangement joins TRBV28 to TRBJ1-5; 7 bases align to TRBD1. The CDR3 extends over 16 amino acids. Germline loops: CDR1 MDHEN, CDR2 SYDVKM. V was clipped by 6 bases and J by 7 bases; unmatched bases: 15. In DNA form, the CDR3 reads TGTGCCAGCAGGGGTACTAGACAGGGAAGGAGCCAGCCCCAGCATTTT. Residues: CASRGTRQGRSQPQHF. Using reference TRBV28 and TRBJ1-5 for the parts outside the CDR3, the full variable domain is DVKVTQSSRYLVKRTGEKVFLECVQDMDHENMFWYRQDPGLGLRLIYFSYDVKMKEKGDIPEGYSVSREKKERFSLILESASTNQTSMYLCASRGTRQGRSQPQHFGDGTRLSIL.

The chain combines TRBV27 with TRBJ1-1; D not resolved. Trimming took 7 bases from V and 6 from J, leaving 15 bases between them. Per germline, CDR1 MNHEY and CDR2 SMNVEV (reference sequence). The CDR3 runs 13 residues. CDR3 in amino acids: CASTLRGSSEAFF. CDR3 nucleotide sequence: TGTGCCAGCACTCTACGGGGAAGTTCTGAAGCTTTCTTT.

The J gene is TRBJ2-1, the V gene TRBV6-5; 7 bases fit TRBD1. CDR1 is MNHEY, CDR2 SVGAGI, per germline. CDR3 length: 15 residues. Losses at the gene ends were 7 bases for V and 3 bases for J; bases not matched to a gene: 9. CDR3 sequence: CASNRERDSYNEQFF. The CDR3 bases are TGTGCCAGCAATCGAGAACGGGACAGCTACAATGAGCAGTTCTTC.

This rearrangement joins TRBV10-3 to TRBJ2-1; 14 bases map to TRBD2. V lost 6 bases to trimming and J lost 9 bases; unmatched junction nucleotides: 4. Germline-derived CDR1 and CDR2 are ENHRY and SYGVKD. This CDR3 has 14 residues. CDR3 DNA sequence: TGTGCCATCAGGACTAGCGGGGGGGCCACTGAGCAGTTCTTC. Translating gives CAIRTSGGATEQFF.

This clone was detected a few times. The gene calls are TRBV28 and TRBJ1-1; the match to TRBD1 covers 8 bases. This CDR3 is 15 amino acids long. The germline V gene has CDR1 MDHEN and CDR2 SYDVKM. Trimming took 6 bases from V and 4 from J; bases not matched to a gene: 10. The CDR3 DNA sequence: TGTGCCAGCAGGTACCGGACAGGGTCGGCCACTGAAGCTTTCTTT. Translating gives CASRYRTGSATEAFF. The variable domain in full, completed from reference TRBV28 and TRBJ1-1, reads DVKVTQSSRYLVKRTGEKVFLECVQDMDHENMFWYRQDPGLGLRLIYFSYDVKMKEKGDIPEGYSVSREKKERFSLILESASTNQTSMYLCASRYRTGSATEAFFGQGTRLTVV.

The gene calls are TRBV10-3 and TRBJ1-1; tentatively, D is TRBD1 (6 bases). Germline V CDR1 and CDR2: ENHRY, SYGVKD. The CDR3 covers 14 residues. The V end was cut by 7 bases, the J end by 1 base, with 13 bases between. This CDR3 reads CAIKPTGENTEAFF. The DNA for the CDR3 is TGTGCCATCAAGCCGACAGGCGAGAACACTGAAGCTTTCTTT.

The chain has TRBV5-1 and TRBJ2-1, with D possibly matching TRBD1 (7 bases). The CDR3 sequence is 17 residues long. The V end was cut by 3 bases, the J end by 5 bases, with 21 bases between. Germline assignment: CDR1 SGHRS and CDR2 YFSETQ. Here the CDR3 DNA reads TGCGCCAGCAGCTCATCTCGCGGGACAGCCGGTAACAATGAGCAGTTCTTC. This encodes CASSSSRGTAGNNEQFF.

The chain links TRBV14 to TRBJ2-3; the match to TRBD2 covers 7 bases. The CDR3 is 14 residues long. CDR1 is SGHDN and CDR2 is FVKESK in the germline V gene. V shed 3 bases and J 11 bases; nucleotides not matched to a gene: 11. CDR3 protein: CASSQGPPSGVQYF. In nucleotides, the CDR3 is TGTGCCAGCAGCCAGGGGCCCCCCAGCGGGGTGCAGTATTTT.

The rearrangement links TRBV6-1 to TRBJ1-2, with TRBD1 as a possible D gene (6 bases). Germline CDR1 reads MNHNS; CDR2 reads SASEGT. This CDR3 is 14 amino acids long. V lost 3 bases and J lost 0, with 8 bases in between. The DNA for the CDR3 is TGTGCCAGCAGTGAGGGGGCCGCTAACTATGGCTACACCTTC. Translating gives CASSEGAANYGYTF.

This chain joins TRBV4-1 and TRBJ1-2; no clear D. V lost 3 bases and J 3 bases, leaving 5 bases between the germline ends. From germline, CDR1 is MGHRA and CDR2 YSYEKL. CDR3 length: 12 amino acids. The chain's CDR3 is CASSHYDYGYTF. As DNA, the CDR3 is TGCGCCAGCAGCCACTATGACTATGGCTACACCTTC.

The chain has TRBV30 and TRBJ2-7, with a tentative D call TRBD2 (5 bases). V was trimmed by 0 bases and J by 6 bases, leaving 15 bases between them. The CDR3 covers 14 residues. Looked up from germline, CDR1 is GTSNPN and CDR2 is SVGIG (reference sequence). The CDR3 sequence: CAWSVSGLRVEQYF. The CDR3 DNA reads as TGTGCCTGGAGTGTAAGCGGTCTTCGGGTCGAGCAGTACTTC.

V is TRBV30 and J is TRBJ2-2; 8 bases fit TRBD1. The CDR3 has 20 amino acids. Germline CDR1 and CDR2: GTSNPN and SVGIG (reference sequence). Trimming at V came to 2 bases and at J to 0 bases, leaving 17 bases not matched to a gene. The CDR3 loop is CAWSRFPFGTGYPNTGELFF. DNA for the CDR3: TGTGCCTGGAGTAGATTCCCGTTTGGGACAGGATATCCGAACACCGGGGAGCTGTTTTTT.

In regard to this clone: The junction does not match germline at one end; this may be a read error. The CDR3 loop reads CASSLGVASGGARNF. In DNA form, the CDR3 reads TGTGCCAGCAGCTTGGGAGTGGCTAGCGGGGGGGCCCGGAACTTC. The chain employs TRBV13 and TRBJ2-7, with 12 nucleotides matching TRBD2. Germline CDR1 reads PRHDT; CDR2 reads FYEKMQ (reference sequence). The CDR3 is 15 amino acids.

The rearrangement links TRBV6-5 to TRBJ2-5, with 10 positions matching TRBD2. V shed 0 bases, J shed 1 base, and the junction held 2 bases outside the gene matches. Germline CDR1 and CDR2: MNHEY and SVGAGI. The CDR3 has 16 residues. DNA for the CDR3: TGTGCCAGCAGTTACTCCATAGCGGGGGGCCAAGAGACCCAGTACTTC. It encodes CASSYSIAGGQETQYF.

V and J are TRBV19 and TRBJ2-3; 12 bases line up with TRBD2. With 4 bases clipped from V and 4 bases from J, the junction kept 6 bases outside the gene matches. The CDR3 loop spans 16 amino acids. Per germline, CDR1 LNHDA and CDR2 SQIVND (reference sequence). CDR3 nucleotide sequence: TGTGCCAGTAGTACTCAGGGACTAGCGGGCTCAGATACGCAGTATTTT. Translating it yields CASSTQGLAGSDTQYF.

This clone was counted a single time. This sequence joins TRBV5-4 and TRBJ1-1, with a possible D match to TRBD1 (5 bases). The CDR3 totals 14 residues. Germline assignment: CDR1 SGHNT and CDR2 YYREEE (reference sequence). Trimming stripped 1 base from V and 2 bases from J, with 9 bases between. DNA for the CDR3: TGTGCCAGCAGCTTGACAGGAAGAAACACTGAAGCTTTCTTT. This codes for CASSLTGRNTEAFF.

The rearrangement joins TRBV27 to TRBJ1-1; TRBD1 matches 7 bases. This CDR3 has 16 amino acids. CDR1 is MNHEY and CDR2 is SMNVEV in the germline V gene (reference sequence). The trim removed 5 bases at V and 3 bases at J, leaving 12 bases unmatched. The CDR3 spells CASSHGTVLSYTEAFF. CDR3 nucleotide sequence: TGTGCCAGCAGTCACGGGACAGTCTTATCCTACACTGAAGCTTTCTTT.

The V gene is TRBV3-1 (or the pseudogene TRBV3-2), the J gene TRBJ2-1; TRBD1 might be the D (6 bases). The CDR3 runs to 15 residues. V gave up 0 bases and J gave up 5 bases, with 11 bases separating them. The germline CDR1 and CDR2 sequences are LGHDT and YNNKEL (reference sequence). As DNA, the CDR3 is TGTGCCAGCAGCCAAGAGGGGGCAGGACACAATGAGCAGTTCTTC. Residues: CASSQEGAGHNEQFF.